These 31 T cell receptor beta chains were sequenced from one sample in a study of post-analysis software for immune sequencing data. Study-level points and caveats: TRBV5-6, TRBV5-1 and TRBV20-1 belonged to a set of roughly five TRBV segments that were more frequent in patients than controls.

Unique molecular identifiers were present in the TCR beta cDNA libraries. Using its own MiXCR run on the PCR reads, TCRdb lists one record per CDR3 protein. The sample has more than 450,000 distinct CDR3 sequences, 40% to 50% seen once. These receptors have no known antigen. The specimen sequenced was blood. All receptors derive from a girl aged 10-17 years with multiple sclerosis.

This clonotype was detected only a few times. The J gene is TRBJ2-7, the V gene TRBV12-3 or TRBV12-4; D is uncertain. V was pared by 3 bases and J by 3 bases, with 9 bases between. There are 13 residues in the CDR3. CDR3 amino acids: CASSFGSFYEQYF. CDR3 nucleotide sequence: TGTGCCAGCAGTTTTGGAAGCTTCTACGAGCAGTACTTC.

Worth noting for this clonotype: At one of its ends the junction is not consistent with the germline gene, which may arise from a read error. The CDR3 loop is CASSLSGGKGEKLFF. The DNA of the CDR3 is TGCGCCAGTAGCTTGTCTGGGGGAAAGGGCGAAAAACTGTTTTTT. This rearrangement joins TRBV5-1 to TRBJ1-4; D may be TRBD1 (5 bases). The CDR3 has 15 amino acids. Looked up from germline, CDR1 is SGHRS and CDR2 is YFSETQ.

This clonotype occurred a few times. The chain uses TRBV6-5 and TRBJ2-7; no firm D call. The CDR3 consists of 15 residues. V gave up 6 bases and J gave up 0 bases, with 15 bases separating them. Germline assignment: CDR1 MNHEY and CDR2 SVGAGI. The CDR3 bases are TGTGCCAGCAGCTTTGGGTCGGTCAGCTCCTACGAGCAGTACTTC. Translating it yields CASSFGSVSSYEQYF.

The chain has TRBV29-1 and TRBJ1-2; D is uncertain. In germline, CDR1 is SQVTM, CDR2 ANQGSEA. Trimming shortened V by 3 bases and J by 0 bases, and 14 bases separated the two germline ends. The CDR3 length is 15 residues. The CDR3 region is CSVDRKGQANYGYTF. The CDR3, as DNA: TGCAGCGTTGACAGAAAGGGCCAAGCTAACTATGGCTACACCTTC.

The V gene is TRBV5-1, the J gene TRBJ2-1, with 9 bases that match TRBD1. CDR1 is SGHRS, CDR2 YFSETQ, per germline. CDR3 length: 14 residues. J was trimmed by 8 bases and V by 0 bases; bases with no gene match: 3. In DNA, the CDR3 is TGCGCCAGCAGCTTGGACAGGGGGCTCGATGAGCAGTTCTTC. Its translation: CASSLDRGLDEQFF.

This clonotype has more than one count but fewer than ten. J is TRBJ2-5 and V is TRBV10-3, with D perhaps being TRBD1 or TRBD2 (5 bases each). CDR1 and CDR2 from the germline V gene are ENHRY and SYGVKD. Trimming cost V 10 bases and J 11 bases, with 17 bases left between them. CDR3 length: 11 amino acids. CDR3: CATLGAEEQYF. CDR3 sequence (DNA): TGTGCCACACTCGGGGCGGAGGAGCAGTACTTC.

This rearrangement joins TRBV10-3 to TRBJ2-5; no firm D call. In germline, CDR1 is ENHRY, CDR2 SYGVKD. This CDR3 region has 13 residues. Trimming took off 11 bases at V and 2 bases at J, with 15 bases between the two ends. The CDR3 protein is CAARSQDQETQYF. For the CDR3, the DNA is TGTGCCGCCAGGTCTCAGGATCAAGAGACCCAGTACTTC.

This clonotype occurred a few times. The V and J genes are TRBV6-4 and TRBJ1-1; 8 nucleotides align to TRBD1. With V trimmed by 5 bases and J by 4 bases, 6 bases remained unmatched. The length of the CDR3 is 14 residues. The germline CDR1 and CDR2 sequences are MRHNA and SNTAGT. CDR3 loop: CASSTGTGGTEAFF. CDR3 nucleotide sequence: TGTGCCAGCAGTACCGGGACAGGAGGCACTGAAGCTTTCTTT.

About this clonotype: An end of the junction differs from the germline gene, which may be a read error. V is TRBV7-2 and J is TRBJ2-5, with a weak D call TRBD2 (6 bases). The V gene's germline CDR1 is SGHTA and CDR2 FQGNSA. This CDR3 has 16 residues. Written as DNA, the CDR3 is TGTGCCAGTAGCTTAGATAAGTTCCCGGGGGTAGAGACCCAGTACTTC. Encoded protein: CASSLDKFPGVETQYF.

J is TRBJ2-1 and V is TRBV12-3 or TRBV12-4; no clear D gene. Trimming removed 6 bases from V and 8 bases from J, with 11 bases in between. This CDR3 spans 12 amino acids. The CDR3 protein is CASSPRPHEQFF. The CDR3 DNA reads TGTGCCAGCAGCCCCCGGCCTCATGAGCAGTTCTTC.

This clonotype was observed a few times. The chain couples TRBV20-1 to TRBJ2-7; 7 bases align to TRBD2. Germline loops: CDR1 DFQATT, CDR2 SNEGSKA (reference sequence). The V gene end was trimmed by 7 bases and the J gene end by 4 bases; junction bases not matched to a gene: 16. This CDR3 has 15 amino acids. In DNA, the CDR3 is TGCAGTGGAGTCCCCCCCGGGCGGGAGCGGTACGAGCAGTACTTC. Translation gives CSGVPPGRERYEQYF.

V and J are TRBV5-1 and TRBJ1-2; D perhaps matches TRBD1 (5 bases). V was shortened by 5 bases and J by 8 bases, with 19 bases between the two germline ends. Germline CDR1 SGHRS, CDR2 YFSETQ. This CDR3 is built from 14 residues. CDR3 nucleotide sequence: TGCGCCAGCAGGGGACCGACCCTGATATTCGGCTACACCTTC. The encoded protein is CASRGPTLIFGYTF.

This clonotype appeared a few times. The V gene is TRBV24-1, the J gene TRBJ2-1; 10 nucleotides match TRBD2. Germline lookup yields CDR1 KGHDR and CDR2 SFDVKD. The CDR3 is 15 amino acids. J gave up 3 bases and V 7 bases, and 5 bases lay outside the gene matches. For the CDR3, the DNA is TGTGCCACCAGCCCTAGCGGGGGAAACTACAATGAGCAGTTCTTC. Amino acid sequence: CATSPSGGNYNEQFF.

J is TRBJ1-2 and V is TRBV29-1; TRBD1 matches at 7 bases. Looked up from germline, CDR1 is SQVTM and CDR2 is ANQGSEA. J lost 4 bases, V lost 6 bases, and 8 bases had no gene match. The CDR3 runs 13 residues. CDR3: CSVARDSLYGYTF. Here the CDR3 DNA reads TGCAGCGTGGCCCGGGACAGCCTCTATGGCTACACCTTC.

The genes are TRBV4-2 and TRBJ2-3; 8 bases are a match to TRBD2. The V gene's germline CDR1 is LGHNA and CDR2 YNFKEQ. The CDR3 covers 17 residues. Germline trimming cut 2 bases from V and 1 base from J; bases unmatched to any gene: 8. The CDR3 DNA reads TGTGCCAGCAGCCAAAACCCATCGGGGGGGGGCACAGATACGCAGTATTTT. This gives the protein CASSQNPSGGGTDTQYF.

This clonotype was observed a single time. The V and J genes are TRBV29-1 and TRBJ2-5; perhaps TRBD1 as D (5 bases). This CDR3 is 13 amino acids long. Germline CDR1 reads SQVTM; CDR2 reads ANQGSEA. Trimming shortened V by 6 bases and J by 0 bases, and 11 bases separated the two germline ends. The DNA of the CDR3 is TGCAGCGTCTTGACAGAGTACCAAGAGACCCAGTACTTC. Protein: CSVLTEYQETQYF.

This clonotype was picked up a small number of times. The rearrangement joins TRBV5-5 to TRBJ2-7; D is ambiguous. The V and J ends lost 0 bases and 5 bases respectively, with 15 bases between them. The germline V gene encodes CDR1 SGHKS and CDR2 YYEKEE (reference sequence). The CDR3 has 15 residues. This CDR3 reads CASSLVPSSPHEQYF. The CDR3 coding sequence is TGTGCCAGCAGCTTGGTCCCTTCTAGTCCCCACGAGCAGTACTTC.

A note on this clonotype: One junction end does not reproduce the germline sequence, and a read error may be involved. The chain couples TRBV20-1 to TRBJ2-1; 11 bases map to TRBD2. Germline V gene sequence: CDR1 DFQATT, CDR2 SNEGSKA (reference sequence). CDR3 size: 20 residues. The CDR3 DNA is TGCAGTGCTGGAGACTTTGGGGCTAGCGGGGGGCCCAGCTCCTACAATGAGCAGTTCTTC. Amino acid sequence: CSAGDFGASGGPSSYNEQFF.

This clonotype was counted between two and nine times. The chain has TRBV29-1 and TRBJ2-3; 7 bases match TRBD2. The trim removed 6 bases at V and 4 bases at J, leaving 13 bases unmatched. The CDR3 runs to 15 residues. Per germline, CDR1 SQVTM and CDR2 ANQGSEA. CDR3 loop: CSVSFRTSGADTQYF. In DNA, the CDR3 is TGCAGCGTATCTTTCCGGACTAGTGGTGCAGATACGCAGTATTTT.

This chain uses TRBV29-1 with TRBJ2-6, with D possibly called TRBD1 or TRBD2 (5 bases each). The CDR3 extends over 16 amino acids. Germline CDR1 is SQVTM and CDR2 is ANQGSEA. V was clipped by 1 base and J by 2 bases, with 12 bases between them. The CDR3 coding sequence is TGCAGCGTTGAAGGGGACCCCAGGACTGGGGCCAACGTCCTGACTTTC. As protein: CSVEGDPRTGANVLTF.

This chain uses TRBV25-1 with TRBJ1-5, with 7 bases matching TRBD1. CDR1 and CDR2 (germline): MGHDK, SYGVNS. V shed 8 bases and J 5 bases; nucleotides not matched to a gene: 9. CDR3 length: 14 residues. CDR3 DNA sequence: TGTGCCAGCGCGACAGGGTCGGTAGATCAGCCCCAGCATTTT. Amino acids: CASATGSVDQPQHF.

Comment on this clonotype: A junction boundary mismatches the germline segment, possibly from a read error. The chain links TRBV10-1 to TRBJ2-5; possible D gene TRBD1, 6 bases. Per the germline V gene, CDR1 is WNHNN and CDR2 is SYGVQD (reference sequence). The CDR3 covers 15 residues. This chain's CDR3 is CASSDAGTMKETQYF. The CDR3 nucleotides are TGCGCCAGTAGTGATGCCGGGACAATGAAAGAGACCCAGTACTTC.

The chain couples TRBV12-3 or TRBV12-4 to TRBJ2-4; the D gene is possibly TRBD2 (5 bases). Trimming took off 2 bases at V and 13 bases at J, with 15 bases between the two ends. CDR3 length: 13 residues. The CDR3, as DNA: TGTGCCAGCAGTTTAAGGCTAGCTTTAGAGCAGTACTTC. Its translation is CASSLRLALEQYF.

This clonotype was detected only a few times. J is TRBJ2-7 and V is TRBV6-1; TRBD1 might be the D (7 bases). The V end was cut by 5 bases, the J end by 0 bases, with 23 bases between. This CDR3 region has 18 residues. Germline V lookup: CDR1 MNHNS, CDR2 SASEGT. This chain's CDR3 is CASSPRAGQTPSSYEQYF. The CDR3 coding sequence is TGTGCCAGCAGTCCCCGGGCGGGACAGACCCCGAGCTCCTACGAGCAGTACTTC.

In this sample, this clonotype turned up once. V and J are TRBV6-5 and TRBJ1-1, with D hard to call. The CDR3 extends over 14 amino acids. Trimming stripped 7 bases from V and 11 bases from J, with 23 bases between. Looked up from germline, CDR1 is MNHEY and CDR2 is SVGAGI. The CDR3 is CASNIDNALIEAFF. CDR3 coding DNA: TGTGCCAGCAATATTGACAACGCCCTCATTGAGGCTTTCTTT.

The J gene is TRBJ2-5, the V gene TRBV6-2 or TRBV6-3; D remains unclear. V was shortened by 5 bases and J by 5 bases, with 12 bases between the two germline ends. Germline V lookup: CDR1 MNHEY, CDR2 SVGEGT. The CDR3 sequence is 13 residues long. The DNA of the CDR3 is TGTGCCAGCAGTCCCGATGCCCCGGAGACCCAGTACTTC. As protein: CASSPDAPETQYF.

This chain joins TRBV7-9 and TRBJ2-1, with D uncertain. CDR1 is SEHNR and CDR2 is FQNEAQ in the germline V gene (reference sequence). This CDR3 is 19 amino acids long. V dropped 1 base and J dropped 0 bases, with 19 bases sitting between them. The CDR3 is CASSLGITLWASSYNEQFF. In nucleotides, the CDR3 is TGTGCCAGCAGCTTAGGTATCACCCTTTGGGCTAGCTCCTACAATGAGCAGTTCTTC.

The chain combines TRBV24-1 with TRBJ2-7; TRBD2 aligns across 7 bases. The assigned J gene may be wrong: the sequence end matches TRBJ2-5 better. The CDR3 consists of 16 residues. Looked up from germline, CDR1 is KGHDR and CDR2 is SFDVKD. The CDR3 region has the DNA TGTGCCACCAGTGATTCTCTAGCGGAGGACAAGGAGACCCAGTACTTC. This gives the protein CATSDSLAEDKETQYF.

This rearrangement joins TRBV7-2 to TRBJ2-7; 7 bases align to TRBD1. V was clipped by 7 bases and J by 6 bases; unmatched bases: 12. The CDR3 has 14 amino acids. The germline V gene encodes CDR1 SGHTA and CDR2 FQGNSA. CDR3 in amino acids: CASTFNPHRGEQYF. CDR3 nucleotide sequence: TGTGCCAGCACCTTTAACCCTCACAGGGGCGAGCAGTACTTC.

V is TRBV27 and J is TRBJ2-3; no clear D. The CDR3 sequence is 15 residues long. V lost 4 bases and J lost 3, with 14 bases in between. Per the germline V gene, CDR1 is MNHEY and CDR2 is SMNVEV (reference sequence). The CDR3 DNA reads TGTGCCAGCAGTTCCTCCTCCCTCGCGACAGATACGCAGTATTTT. Its translation is CASSSSSLATDTQYF.

The V and J genes are TRBV4-1 and TRBJ2-1, with 11 bases fitting TRBD2. The V gene's germline CDR1 is MGHRA and CDR2 YSYEKL. V trimming: 8 bases; J trimming: 4 bases; junction bases outside the gene matches: 4. The CDR3 length is 14 residues. CDR3 in DNA: TGCGCCAGCGGATTAGCGGGAGGGTACAATGAGCAGTTCTTC. Its protein product is CASGLAGGYNEQFF.